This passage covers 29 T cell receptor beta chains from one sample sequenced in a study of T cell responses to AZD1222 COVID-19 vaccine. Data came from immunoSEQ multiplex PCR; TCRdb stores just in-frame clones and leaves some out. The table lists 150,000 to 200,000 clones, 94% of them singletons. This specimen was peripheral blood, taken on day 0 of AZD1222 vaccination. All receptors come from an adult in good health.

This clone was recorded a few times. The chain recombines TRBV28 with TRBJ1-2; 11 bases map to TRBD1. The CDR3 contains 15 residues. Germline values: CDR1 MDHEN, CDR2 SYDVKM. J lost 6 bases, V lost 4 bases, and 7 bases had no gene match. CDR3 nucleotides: TGTGCCAGCAGTTGGACAGGGGGCGATTTTAATGGCTACACCTTC. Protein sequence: CASSWTGGDFNGYTF.

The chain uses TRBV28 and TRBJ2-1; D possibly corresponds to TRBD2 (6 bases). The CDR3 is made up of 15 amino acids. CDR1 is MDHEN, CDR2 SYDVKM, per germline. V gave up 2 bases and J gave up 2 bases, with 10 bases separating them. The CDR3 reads CASSLGERAYNEQFF. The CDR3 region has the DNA TGTGCCAGCAGTTTAGGGGAGCGGGCCTACAATGAGCAGTTCTTC.

As DNA, the CDR3 is TGTGCCAGCAGCCAGTCAGGAGTGATTGGTGAGCAGTTCTTC. This encodes CASSQSGVIGEQFF. The chain carries TRBV4-2 and TRBJ2-1; no definite D call. With 3 bases removed from V and 9 bases from J, the gap between germline ends came to 15 bases. The V gene's germline CDR1 is LGHNA and CDR2 YNFKEQ. CDR3 length: 14 residues.

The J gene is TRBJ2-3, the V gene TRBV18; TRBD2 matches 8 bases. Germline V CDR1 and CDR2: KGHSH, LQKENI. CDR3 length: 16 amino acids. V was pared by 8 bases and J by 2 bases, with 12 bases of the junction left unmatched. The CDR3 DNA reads TGTGCCAGCAAACCTGCGGGGACTAGGTTCACAGATACGCAGTATTTT. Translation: CASKPAGTRFTDTQYF.

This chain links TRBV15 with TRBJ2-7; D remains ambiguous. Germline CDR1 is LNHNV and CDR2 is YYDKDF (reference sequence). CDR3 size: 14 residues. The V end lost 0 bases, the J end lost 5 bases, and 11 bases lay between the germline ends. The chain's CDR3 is CATSRDFGQDEQYF. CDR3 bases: TGTGCCACCAGCAGAGATTTCGGGCAGGACGAGCAGTACTTC.

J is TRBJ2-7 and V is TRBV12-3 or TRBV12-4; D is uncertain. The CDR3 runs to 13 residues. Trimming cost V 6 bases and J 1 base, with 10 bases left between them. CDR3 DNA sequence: TGTGCCAGCAGAGAAACCGGGTCCTACGAGCAGTACTTC. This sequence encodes CASRETGSYEQYF.

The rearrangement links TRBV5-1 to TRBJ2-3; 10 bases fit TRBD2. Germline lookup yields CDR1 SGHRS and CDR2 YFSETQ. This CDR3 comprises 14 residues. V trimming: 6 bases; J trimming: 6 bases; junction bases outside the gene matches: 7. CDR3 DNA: TGCGCCAGCACTCTAGCGGGAGTTATGGATACGCAGTATTTT. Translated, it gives CASTLAGVMDTQYF.

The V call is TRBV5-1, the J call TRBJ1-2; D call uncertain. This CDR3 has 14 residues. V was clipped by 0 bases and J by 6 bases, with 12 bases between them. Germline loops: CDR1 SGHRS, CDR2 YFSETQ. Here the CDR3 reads CASSLALGFDGYTF. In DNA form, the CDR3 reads TGCGCCAGCAGCTTGGCGTTGGGGTTTGATGGCTACACCTTC.

The CDR3 region has the DNA TGTGCCAGCAGCCAAACCGGTAGGGACTATGGCTACACCTTC. It translates to CASSQTGRDYGYTF. The chain uses TRBV9 and TRBJ1-2; D ambiguous. V was pared by 4 bases and J by 3 bases, with 13 bases between. Germline V gene sequence: CDR1 SGDLS, CDR2 YYNGEE. This CDR3 has 14 residues.

The CDR3 bases are TGCAGCGCACAGGGGGCGACTGAAGCTTTCTTT. Its protein product is CSAQGATEAFF. The rearrangement joins TRBV29-1 to TRBJ1-1, with TRBD1 identical over 9 bases. CDR3 length: 11 amino acids. J lost 5 bases, V lost 7 bases, and 2 bases had no gene match. Germline CDR1 SQVTM, CDR2 ANQGSEA.

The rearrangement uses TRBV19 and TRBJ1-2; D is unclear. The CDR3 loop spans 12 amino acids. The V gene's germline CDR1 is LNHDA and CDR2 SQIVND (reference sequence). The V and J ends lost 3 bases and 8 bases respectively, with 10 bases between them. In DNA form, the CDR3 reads TGTGCCAGTAGTATGGGGTCTAGAGGCTACACCTTC. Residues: CASSMGSRGYTF.

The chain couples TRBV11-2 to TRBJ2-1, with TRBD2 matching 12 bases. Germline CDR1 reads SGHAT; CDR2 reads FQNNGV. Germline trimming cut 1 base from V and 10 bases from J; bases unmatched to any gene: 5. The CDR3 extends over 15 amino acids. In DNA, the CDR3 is TGTGCCAGCAGCTTAGGACTAGCGGGAGCATGGGAGCAGTTCTTC. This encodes CASSLGLAGAWEQFF.

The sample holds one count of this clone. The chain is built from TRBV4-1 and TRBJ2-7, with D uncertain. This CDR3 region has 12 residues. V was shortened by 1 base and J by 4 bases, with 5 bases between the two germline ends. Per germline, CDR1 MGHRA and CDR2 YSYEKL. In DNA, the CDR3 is TGCGCCAGCAGCCAAGGGCGGTACGAGCAGTACTTC. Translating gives CASSQGRYEQYF.

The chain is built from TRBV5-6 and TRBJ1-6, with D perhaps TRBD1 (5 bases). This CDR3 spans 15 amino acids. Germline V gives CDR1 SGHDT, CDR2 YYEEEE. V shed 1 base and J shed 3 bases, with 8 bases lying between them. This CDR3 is CASSLRGVYNSPLHF. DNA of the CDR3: TGTGCCAGCAGCTTGAGGGGTGTCTATAATTCACCCCTCCACTTT.

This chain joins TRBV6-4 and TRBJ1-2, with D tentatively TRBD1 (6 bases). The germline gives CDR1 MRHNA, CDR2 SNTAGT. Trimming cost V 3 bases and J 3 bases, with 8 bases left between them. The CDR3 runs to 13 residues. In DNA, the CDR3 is TGTGCCAGCAGTGAGACAGGATACTATGGCTACACCTTC. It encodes CASSETGYYGYTF.

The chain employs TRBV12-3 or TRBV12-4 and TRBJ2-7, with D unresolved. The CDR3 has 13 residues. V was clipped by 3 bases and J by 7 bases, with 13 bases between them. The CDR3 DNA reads TGTGCCAGCAGTTTGGTCCCTTTAAGGGAGCAGTACTTC. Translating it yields CASSLVPLREQYF.

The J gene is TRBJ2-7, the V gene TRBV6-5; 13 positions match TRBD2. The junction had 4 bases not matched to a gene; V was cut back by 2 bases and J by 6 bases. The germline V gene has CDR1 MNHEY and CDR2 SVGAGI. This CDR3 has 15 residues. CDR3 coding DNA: TGTGCCAGCAGTTACCGGACTAGCGGGAGAAGCGAGCAGTACTTC. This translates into CASSYRTSGRSEQYF.

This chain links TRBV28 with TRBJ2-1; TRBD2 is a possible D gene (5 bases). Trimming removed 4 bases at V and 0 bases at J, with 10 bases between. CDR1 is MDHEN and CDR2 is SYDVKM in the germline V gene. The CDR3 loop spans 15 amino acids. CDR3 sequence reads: CASSYTRSSYNEQFF. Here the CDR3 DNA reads TGTGCCAGCAGTTACACTAGGAGCTCCTACAATGAGCAGTTCTTC.

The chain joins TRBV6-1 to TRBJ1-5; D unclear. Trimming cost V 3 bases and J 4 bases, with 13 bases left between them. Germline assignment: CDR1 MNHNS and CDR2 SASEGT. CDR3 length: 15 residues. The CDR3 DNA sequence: TGTGCCAGCAGTGAGAGACCCCCATGGAATCAGCCCCAGCATTTT. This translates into CASSERPPWNQPQHF.

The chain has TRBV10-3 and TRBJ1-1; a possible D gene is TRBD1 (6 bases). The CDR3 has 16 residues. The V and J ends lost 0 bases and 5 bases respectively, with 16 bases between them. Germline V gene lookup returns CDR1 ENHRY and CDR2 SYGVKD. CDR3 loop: CAISESIRGVSTEAFF. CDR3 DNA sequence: TGTGCCATCAGTGAGTCGATCAGGGGTGTATCGACTGAAGCTTTCTTT.

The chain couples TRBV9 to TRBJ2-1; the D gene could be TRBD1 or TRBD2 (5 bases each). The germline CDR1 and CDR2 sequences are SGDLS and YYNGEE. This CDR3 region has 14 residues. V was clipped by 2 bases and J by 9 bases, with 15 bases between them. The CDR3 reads CASSVGTRDGEQFF. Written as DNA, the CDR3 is TGTGCCAGCAGCGTTGGCACCCGGGACGGTGAGCAGTTCTTC.

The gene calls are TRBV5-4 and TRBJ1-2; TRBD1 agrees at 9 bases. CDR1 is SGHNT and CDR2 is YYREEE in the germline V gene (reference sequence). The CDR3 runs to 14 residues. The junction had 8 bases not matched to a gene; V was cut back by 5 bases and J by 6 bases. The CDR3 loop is CASRRGQGKNGYTF. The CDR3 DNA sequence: TGTGCCAGCAGGCGAGGACAGGGGAAGAATGGCTACACCTTC. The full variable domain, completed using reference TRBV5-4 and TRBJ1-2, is ETGVTQSPTHLIKTRGQQVTLRCSSQSGHNTVSWYQQALGQGPQFIFQYYREEENGRGNFPPRFSGLQFPNYSSELNVNALELDDSALYLCASRRGQGKNGYTFGSGTRLTVV.

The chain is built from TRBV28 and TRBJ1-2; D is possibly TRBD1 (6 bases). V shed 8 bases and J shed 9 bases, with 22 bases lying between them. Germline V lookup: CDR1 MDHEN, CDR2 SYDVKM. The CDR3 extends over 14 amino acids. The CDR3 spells CASRTPGQFVRYTF. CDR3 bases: TGTGCCAGCCGTACCCCCGGACAGTTCGTTCGCTACACCTTC.

The chain's CDR3 is CASSKGNTEAFF. CDR3 bases: TGTGCCAGCAGCAAGGGGAACACTGAAGCTTTCTTT. The rearrangement joins TRBV7-9 to TRBJ1-1; no firm D call. The CDR3 sequence is 12 residues long. Germline lookup yields CDR1 SEHNR and CDR2 FQNEAQ (reference sequence). Trimming cost V 5 bases and J 1 base, with 5 bases left between them.

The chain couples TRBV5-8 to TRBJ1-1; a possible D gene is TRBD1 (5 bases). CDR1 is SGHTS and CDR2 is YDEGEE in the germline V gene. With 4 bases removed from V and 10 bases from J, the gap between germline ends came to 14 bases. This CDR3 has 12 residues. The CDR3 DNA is TGTGCCAGCAGCCTTAGACCAGGGTTAGCTTTCTTT. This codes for CASSLRPGLAFF.

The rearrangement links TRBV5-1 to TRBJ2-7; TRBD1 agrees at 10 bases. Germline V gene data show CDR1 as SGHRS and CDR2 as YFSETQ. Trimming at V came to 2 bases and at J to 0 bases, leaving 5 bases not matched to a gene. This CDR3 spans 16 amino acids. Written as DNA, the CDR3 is TGCGCCAGCAGCTTCTTTAGGACAGGGGGCTCCTACGAGCAGTACTTC. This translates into CASSFFRTGGSYEQYF.

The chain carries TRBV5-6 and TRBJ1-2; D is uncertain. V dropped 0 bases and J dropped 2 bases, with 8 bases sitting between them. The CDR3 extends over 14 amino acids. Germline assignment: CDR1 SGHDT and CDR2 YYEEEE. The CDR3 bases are TGTGCCAGCAGCTTGGCTGGCATAAACTATGGCTACACCTTC. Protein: CASSLAGINYGYTF.

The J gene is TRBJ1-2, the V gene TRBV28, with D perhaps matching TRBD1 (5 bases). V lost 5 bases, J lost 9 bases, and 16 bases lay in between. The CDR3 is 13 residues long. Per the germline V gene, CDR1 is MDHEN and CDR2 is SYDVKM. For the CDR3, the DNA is TGTGCCAGCAGTGACGCCAGGGCTAGGAGCTACACCTTC. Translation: CASSDARARSYTF.

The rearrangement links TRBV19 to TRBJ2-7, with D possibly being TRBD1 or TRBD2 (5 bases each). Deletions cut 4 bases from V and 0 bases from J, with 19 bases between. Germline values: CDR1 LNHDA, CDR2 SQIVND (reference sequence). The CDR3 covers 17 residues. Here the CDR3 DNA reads TGTGCCAGTAGTACTCTACACCGGGACGGCAGCTCCTACGAGCAGTACTTC. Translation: CASSTLHRDGSSYEQYF.